This T cell receptor (beta chain) was profiled in a study of blood T cell repertoires in COVID-19. Participant age was roughly 18 to 100 years, and participants resided in approximately 25 US areas. This CDR3 comprises 17 residues. With V trimmed by 2 bases and J by 6 bases, 18 bases remained unmatched. The germline gives CDR1 GTSNPN, CDR2 SVGIG (reference sequence). The assay was immunoSEQ multiplex PCR, and TCRdb's table has in-frame clones only and misses some. This sample has some 170,000 clones, with about 84% found just once. The chain uses TRBV30 and TRBJ2-7; 8 nucleotides align to TRBD1. The clonotype comes from a man aged 40-49 years who had recovered from COVID-19. What was sequenced was PBMCs or T cells enriched from blood (not recorded which). CDR3 in amino acids: CAWSSFRTGSGGSEQYV. The CDR3 coding sequence is TGTGCCTGGAGTTCCTTTAGGACAGGGTCAGGGGGTTCCGAGCAGTACGTC.